This is a list of T cell receptor beta chains from one sample in a study of shared clonotypes between healthy human individuals. Clones were read by immunoSEQ multiplex PCR, and TCRdb kept only the in-frame ones, dropping some. The table lists 550,000 to 650,000 clones, about 95% of them singletons. Specimen: naive CD8+ T cells sorted from blood. The receptors come from a woman younger than 45 in good health. CDR3s include the opening cysteine and the closing phenylalanine or tryptophan. The D gene is left open where the match is weak. Clone size is shown for a subset of rows, as once, few, many or a class of expanded clone.

j_call v_call clone_size d_call cdr3_aa cdr3_nt
TRBJ2-7 TRBV7-3 once - CASSLGRGPSYEQYF TGTGCCAGCAGCTTAGGACGGGGTCCCTCCTACGAGCAGTACTTC
TRBJ2-7 TRBV19 - TRBD2 CASSAGGPGYEQYF TGTGCCAGTAGTGCGGGAGGGCCTGGCTACGAGCAGTACTTC
TRBJ2-2 TRBV27 - TRBD2 CASSYSAGKGELFF TGTGCCAGCAGTTACTCAGCGGGAAAGGGGGAGCTGTTTTTT
TRBJ1-6 TRBV6-5 - - CASSYGTLGSPLHF TGTGCCAGCAGTTACGGGACGTTAGGTTCACCCCTCCACTTT
TRBJ1-3 TRBV4-1 once - CASSQDIGTISGNTIYF TGCGCCAGCAGCCAAGATATAGGAACCATCTCTGGAAACACCATATATTTT
TRBJ2-7 TRBV6-1 - TRBD1 CASSETGTGAYEQYF TGTGCCAGCAGCGAGACCGGGACAGGGGCCTACGAGCAGTACTTC
TRBJ1-2 TRBV27 - TRBD1 CASSFRGLDGYTF TGTGCCAGCAGTTTCAGGGGGTTGGATGGCTACACCTTC
TRBJ1-1 TRBV6-1 - TRBD1 CASSQMDRAFTEAFF TGTGCCAGCAGTCAGATGGACAGGGCGTTCACTGAAGCTTTCTTT
TRBJ1-2 TRBV2 - - CASIRNYGYTF TGTGCCAGCATCAGGAACTATGGCTACACCTTC
TRBJ2-7 TRBV7-9 - TRBD1 CAGQGRLSYEQYF TGTGCCGGACAGGGGCGGCTCTCCTACGAGCAGTACTTC
TRBJ1-5 TRBV10-2 - - CASKEATYSNQPQHF TGCGCCAGCAAGGAGGCGACTTATAGCAATCAGCCCCAGCATTTT
TRBJ1-4 TRBV19 once - CASSAHYEGEKLFF TGTGCCAGTAGTGCTCACTATGAGGGGGAAAAACTGTTTTTT
TRBJ1-4 TRBV15 - - CATSRDRAKKLFF TGTGCCACCAGCAGAGACAGGGCTAAAAAACTGTTTTTT
TRBJ2-7 TRBV7-6 - TRBD2 CASSLTGTSGRTVNEQYF TGTGCCAGCAGCCTAACCGGGACTAGCGGGAGGACGGTAAACGAGCAGTACTTC